The T cell receptor (beta chain) described here comes from a study of cytomegalovirus exposure and HLA in healthy donors. Of note for this clone: Its target is unknown.

The CDR3 is 15 residues long. Trimming removed 4 bases at V and 8 bases at J, with 21 bases between. The germline V gene has CDR1 SGHRS and CDR2 YFSETQ. Study-wide findings and caveats: A later analysis showed TCR association rates differing by HLA locus, peaking at DRB1 and lowest at HLA-C. Rare sequences made up most TCRs, while some public TCRs were found in many donors. Later analysis identified a missense DCLRE1C variant that was linked to TCR beta V- and J-gene trimming. In a later analysis, compared with equally common non-associated chains, HLA-associated beta chains were more expanded.

The PCR made use of 60 Vbeta and 13 Jbeta primers. Assay used: immunoSEQ multiplex PCR; TCRdb lists only in-frame clones, some missing. The sample totals approximately 140,000 clones. The genes are TRBV5-1 and TRBJ1-2; a weak D match, TRBD1 (5 bases). The sequenced sample was PBMCs. This sequence originates from a woman in her fifties or sixties in good health and CMV-seronegative. The CDR3 sequence is CASSPGGQGREGYTF. In nucleotides, the CDR3 is TGCGCCAGCAGCCCTGGAGGGCAGGGTAGGGAGGGCTACACCTTC.